These 15 T cell receptor beta chains originate from one sample sequenced in a study of cytomegalovirus exposure and HLA in healthy donors. PCR amplification relied on 60 Vbeta primers (plus 13 Jbeta primers). Some clones are missing from TCRdb's copy, which holds only in-frame ones; the method was immunoSEQ multiplex PCR. The sample has tens of thousands of clones; 55% to 65% are singletons. The specimen was PBMCs. These receptors all stem from a woman aged 35 to 49 in good health and CMV-seropositive.

The chain employs TRBV7-2 and TRBJ2-7, with a tentative D call TRBD1 (6 bases). Germline V gene data show CDR1 as SGHTA and CDR2 as FQGNSA. The V and J ends lost 3 bases and 1 base respectively, with 10 bases between them. CDR3 length: 14 amino acids. The CDR3 DNA reads TGTGCCAGCAGCTTGAACAGGGTTTCCTACGAGCAGTACTTC. It specifies CASSLNRVSYEQYF.

This clone was detected only a few times. The rearrangement links TRBV4-2 to TRBJ1-2; TRBD1 matches 8 bases. V was pared by 4 bases and J by 8 bases, with 12 bases of the junction left unmatched. Germline V gene lookup returns CDR1 LGHNA and CDR2 YNFKEQ. This CDR3 comprises 15 residues. The CDR3 protein is CASSPILTGVVGYTF. The DNA for the CDR3 is TGTGCCAGCAGCCCAATCTTGACAGGGGTGGTCGGCTACACCTTC.

The chain recombines TRBV10-3 with TRBJ2-7; the match to TRBD1 covers 8 bases. This CDR3 has 14 residues. The germline CDR1 and CDR2 sequences are ENHRY and SYGVKD. The trim removed 3 bases at V and 3 bases at J, leaving 4 bases unmatched. As DNA, the CDR3 is TGTGCCATCAGTGACCCGGACAGGGACTACGAGCAGTACTTC. This codes for CAISDPDRDYEQYF.

With respect to this clone: At one boundary the junction diverges from the germline segment, which might be a read error. The chain links TRBV13 to TRBJ2-7; D is tentatively TRBD1 or TRBD2 (5 bases each). The CDR3 has 15 amino acids. CDR1 and CDR2 from the germline V gene are PRHDT and FYEKMQ (reference sequence). The CDR3 loop is CASSLGVGEGNEQYF. The CDR3 DNA sequence: TGTGCCAGCAGCCTAGGGGTGGGAGAGGGAAACGAGCAGTACTTC.

This clone was seen a handful of times. This sequence joins TRBV4-2 and TRBJ1-3, with D perhaps matching TRBD1 (6 bases). The germline V and J ends were trimmed by 0 bases and 3 bases, with 15 bases remaining between them. CDR1 LGHNA and CDR2 YNFKEQ come from the germline V gene. The CDR3 contains 17 residues. DNA for the CDR3: TGTGCCAGCAGCCAAGATCGCGGGGGCGCAAATGGAAACACCATATATTTT. This codes for CASSQDRGGANGNTIYF.

This chain joins TRBV30 and TRBJ2-2; D ambiguous. The CDR3 length is 13 residues. Germline V gene data show CDR1 as GTSNPN and CDR2 as SVGIG (reference sequence). Trimming shortened V by 4 bases and J by 0 bases, and 6 bases separated the two germline ends. The CDR3 DNA follows: TGTGCCTGGATGGCTTCGAACACCGGGGAGCTGTTTTTT. Its protein product is CAWMASNTGELFF.

The chain recombines TRBV7-2 with TRBJ2-3, with 8 bases identical to TRBD2. The trim removed 1 base at V and 5 bases at J, leaving 5 bases unmatched. This CDR3 contains 15 residues. Germline CDR1 reads SGHTA; CDR2 reads FQGNSA. The DNA of the CDR3 is TGTGCCAGCAGCTTAGACGGGAGGGCCGTAGATACGCAGTATTTT. Its translation: CASSLDGRAVDTQYF.

V usage is TRBV29-1 and J usage is TRBJ1-3; D perhaps matches TRBD1 (6 bases). V lost 2 bases to trimming and J lost 0 bases, with 8 bases between them. Germline V gives CDR1 SQVTM, CDR2 ANQGSEA. This CDR3 spans 14 amino acids. CDR3: CSVEKTGSGNTIYF. In DNA, the CDR3 is TGCAGCGTTGAAAAGACAGGCTCTGGAAACACCATATATTTT.

This clone has just a few counts. This rearrangement joins TRBV7-3 to TRBJ2-5; tentative D call: TRBD2 (6 bases). Germline lookup yields CDR1 SGHTA and CDR2 FQGTGA. Trimming left V 2 bases short and J 1 base short, with 11 bases between. There are 15 residues in the CDR3. The CDR3 here is CASSLGGLPQETQYF. The CDR3 region has the DNA TGTGCCAGCAGCTTAGGCGGACTACCCCAAGAGACCCAGTACTTC.

V gene TRBV5-1 combines with J gene TRBJ1-2, with 12 nucleotides matching TRBD1. This CDR3 has 14 amino acids. Trimming at V came to 4 bases and at J to 6 bases, leaving 4 bases not matched to a gene. Germline CDR1 is SGHRS and CDR2 is YFSETQ. The CDR3 DNA reads as TGCGCCAGCAGCCCGGGACAGGGGGCAAATGGCTACACCTTC. This translates into CASSPGQGANGYTF.

V gene TRBV9 combines with J gene TRBJ2-6; tentatively, D is TRBD1 (6 bases). The CDR3 has 19 amino acids. Germline CDR1 is SGDLS and CDR2 is YYNGEE. V lost 1 base to trimming and J lost 2 bases, with 19 bases between them. The CDR3 sequence is CASSVYQGLGKAGANVLTF. The CDR3 region has the DNA TGTGCCAGCAGCGTATATCAGGGGCTGGGGAAGGCTGGGGCCAACGTCCTGACTTTC.

Only a few counts were recorded for this clone. The V gene is TRBV5-1, the J gene TRBJ1-1; D is unclear. From germline, CDR1 is SGHRS and CDR2 YFSETQ. V was cut by 5 bases and J by 1 base, with 6 bases left in between. CDR3 length: 12 residues. CDR3 amino acids: CASRSPNTEAFF. CDR3 DNA sequence: TGCGCCAGCAGAAGCCCGAACACTGAAGCTTTCTTT.

The rearrangement joins TRBV5-1 to TRBJ2-1, with D perhaps matching TRBD2 (6 bases). The CDR3 runs 16 residues. V lost 0 bases and J lost 7, with 17 bases in between. The germline gives CDR1 SGHRS, CDR2 YFSETQ. The CDR3 bases are TGCGCCAGCAGCTTGGCCCCCGGTGCAGGAGGGAATGAGCAGTTCTTC. Its translation is CASSLAPGAGGNEQFF.

The chain links TRBV7-6 to TRBJ2-1; 7 bases match TRBD2. The V segment lost 5 bases and the J segment 7 bases; nucleotides outside the gene matches: 11. CDR1 is SGHVS, CDR2 FNYEAQ, per germline. This CDR3 has 15 amino acids. CDR3 amino acids: CASSTLAADGNEQFF. The CDR3 DNA reads TGTGCCAGCAGCACCCTAGCGGCCGATGGGAATGAGCAGTTCTTC.

This clone was seen only a few times. The chain recombines TRBV28 with TRBJ1-3; D unclear. CDR1 is MDHEN and CDR2 is SYDVKM in the germline V gene. The V gene lost 8 bases and the J gene lost 4 bases, with 18 bases spanning the gap. The CDR3 contains 15 residues. Written as DNA, the CDR3 is TGTGCCAGCGATACAACTTTCAGCGCCGGAAACACCATATATTTT. Translating it yields CASDTTFSAGNTIYF.